A single sample is the source of the 26 T cell receptor beta chains below, sequenced in a study of control samples from healthy donors and cancer patients. Clones were sequenced by immunoSEQ multiplex PCR, and TCRdb holds only the in-frame ones, with some missing. The sample records approximately 150,000 clones, around 90% being singletons. The source material was blood. The receptors derive from a man aged 30 to 45 in good health.

The V and J genes are TRBV11-2 and TRBJ1-2, with a weak D call TRBD1 (5 bases). V lost 1 base and J 3 bases, leaving 12 bases between the germline ends. The CDR3 is 15 amino acids. Germline V gene data show CDR1 as SGHAT and CDR2 as FQNNGV. The CDR3 DNA reads TGTGCCAGCAGCTTAGGCGGGACCTCTGACTATGGCTACACCTTC. It yields the protein CASSLGGTSDYGYTF.

The gene calls are TRBV5-6 and TRBJ1-6; TRBD1 might be the D (6 bases). Germline CDR1 and CDR2: SGHDT and YYEEEE. Trimming removed 4 bases at V and 10 bases at J, with 9 bases between. The CDR3 contains 12 residues. For the CDR3, the DNA is TGTGCCAGCAGCCGGACAGTCTCACCCCTCCACTTT. Protein: CASSRTVSPLHF.

The chain couples TRBV5-1 to TRBJ2-3; D is unresolved. Germline V gene sequence: CDR1 SGHRS, CDR2 YFSETQ. Trimming stripped 0 bases from V and 1 base from J, with 3 bases between. The CDR3 consists of 13 residues. The CDR3 protein is CASSLEGTDTQYF. The CDR3 DNA reads TGCGCCAGCAGCTTGGAGGGCACAGATACGCAGTATTTT.

The rearrangement links TRBV3-1 (or the pseudogene TRBV3-2) to TRBJ2-3; D call uncertain. The CDR3 totals 13 residues. V gave up 4 bases and J gave up 2 bases, with 7 bases separating them. In germline, CDR1 is LGHDT, CDR2 YNNKEL (reference sequence). In DNA form, the CDR3 reads TGTGCCAGCAGCCGAGTATTCACAGATACGCAGTATTTT. Its translation is CASSRVFTDTQYF.

The chain couples TRBV14 to TRBJ2-2; D gene unclear. The germline V and J ends were trimmed by 4 bases and 7 bases, with 10 bases remaining between them. Per the germline V gene, CDR1 is SGHDN and CDR2 is FVKESK. The CDR3 is made up of 13 amino acids. CDR3 loop: CASSPTIRGELFF. CDR3 DNA: TGTGCCAGCAGCCCGACAATTCGCGGGGAGCTGTTTTTT.

The chain has TRBV6-5 and TRBJ1-3; D remains ambiguous. The CDR3 runs 15 residues. Trimming pared 7 bases from V and 3 bases from J, leaving 16 bases between. The germline gives CDR1 MNHEY, CDR2 SVGAGI. CDR3 region: CASTKREVIGNTIYF. In nucleotides, the CDR3 is TGTGCCAGCACCAAACGGGAAGTAATTGGAAACACCATATATTTT.

The V gene is TRBV11-3, the J gene TRBJ2-2; the match to TRBD1 covers 7 bases. Per the germline V gene, CDR1 is SGHNT and CDR2 is YENEEA. V lost 5 bases to trimming and J lost 2 bases; unmatched junction nucleotides: 8. This CDR3 has 16 residues. CDR3: CASSPLRGHNTGELFF. For the CDR3, the DNA is TGTGCCAGCAGCCCGCTAAGGGGGCACAACACCGGGGAGCTGTTTTTT. The full variable domain, with the rest looked up from reference TRBV11-3 and TRBJ2-2, is EAGVVQSPRYKIIEKKQPVAFWCNPISGHNTLYWYLQNLGQGPELLIRYENEEAVDDSQLPKDRFSAERLKGVDSTLKIQPAELGDSAVYLCASSPLRGHNTGELFFGEGSRLTVL.

This chain connects TRBV19 to TRBJ2-2, with a tentative D call TRBD1 (5 bases). CDR3 size: 14 residues. V lost 3 bases, J lost 6 bases, and 11 bases lay in between. CDR1 is LNHDA, CDR2 SQIVND, per germline (reference sequence). Here the CDR3 reads CASSISRVSGELFF. The CDR3 DNA reads TGTGCCAGTAGTATTAGCAGGGTGTCCGGGGAGCTGTTTTTT.

The rearrangement links TRBV25-1 to TRBJ2-3; D remains unclear. The ends were cut back, 3 bases at V and 3 bases at J, with 1 base in the middle. CDR3 length: 11 amino acids. CDR1 MGHDK and CDR2 SYGVNS come from the germline V gene. The CDR3 coding sequence is TGTGCCAGCAGTGAGACAGATACGCAGTATTTT. Its translation is CASSETDTQYF.

This chain connects TRBV11-3 to TRBJ2-7; D not certain. Germline V gives CDR1 SGHNT, CDR2 YENEEA. This CDR3 has 14 residues. Trimming removed 4 bases at V and 1 base at J, with 11 bases between. The CDR3 here is CASSSTDGSYEQYF. In DNA, the CDR3 is TGTGCCAGCAGCTCGACGGACGGATCCTACGAGCAGTACTTC.

The V gene is TRBV10-2, the J gene TRBJ1-2; 9 bases line up with TRBD1. V was clipped by 5 bases and J by 5 bases; unmatched bases: 6. This CDR3 contains 14 residues. Per the germline V gene, CDR1 is WSHSY and CDR2 is SAAADI. CDR3 protein: CASSRDRASYGYTF. DNA for the CDR3: TGCGCCAGCAGTCGGGACAGGGCGTCGTATGGCTACACCTTC.

The J gene is TRBJ1-4, the V gene TRBV19; tentative D call: TRBD1 (5 bases). The CDR3 is 15 amino acids. The V and J ends lost 7 bases and 3 bases respectively, with 15 bases between them. From germline, CDR1 is LNHDA and CDR2 SQIVND (reference sequence). The CDR3 region is CASNTEGRANEKLFF. The CDR3 region has the DNA TGTGCCAGTAATACTGAGGGGAGAGCTAATGAAAAACTGTTTTTT.

The chain employs TRBV7-2 and TRBJ2-3; 14 positions agree with TRBD2. With 1 base clipped from V and 6 bases from J, the junction kept 9 bases outside the gene matches. The CDR3 loop spans 18 amino acids. Germline V gives CDR1 SGHTA, CDR2 FQGNSA. CDR3 DNA: TGTGCCAGCAGCTTAGACCGTTGGACTAGCGGGGGGACGGATACGCAGTATTTT. It yields the protein CASSLDRWTSGGTDTQYF.

The chain employs TRBV28 and TRBJ2-1, with D possibly TRBD2 on 5 matching bases. V was pared by 2 bases and J by 7 bases, with 6 bases between. The germline CDR1 and CDR2 sequences are MDHEN and SYDVKM. The CDR3 extends over 12 amino acids. CDR3 DNA sequence: TGTGCCAGCAGTTTAACGGGGAATGAGCAGTTCTTC. Translation: CASSLTGNEQFF.

This chain's CDR3 is CASSGGTGVSPLHF. The CDR3 DNA reads as TGTGCCAGCAGTGGGGGGACAGGGGTCTCACCCCTCCACTTT. The chain carries TRBV2 and TRBJ1-6; 10 nucleotides line up with TRBD1. This CDR3 is 14 amino acids long. With 4 bases clipped from V and 10 bases from J, the junction kept 4 bases outside the gene matches. Germline V gives CDR1 SNHLY, CDR2 FYNNEI.

The chain recombines TRBV7-2 with TRBJ1-1; 7 positions match TRBD1. CDR1 and CDR2 from the germline V gene are SGHTA and FQGNSA. V gave up 2 bases and J gave up 4 bases; unmatched junction bases: 4. The CDR3 spans 14 residues. The CDR3 loop reads CASSLKGAVTEAFF. As DNA, the CDR3 is TGTGCCAGCAGCTTAAAGGGGGCAGTCACTGAAGCTTTCTTT.

The chain recombines TRBV6-5 with TRBJ2-5; 9 nucleotides agree with TRBD1. CDR3 length: 14 amino acids. The ends lost 6 bases at V and 5 bases at J; junction bases unmatched: 7. Germline V gene sequence: CDR1 MNHEY, CDR2 SVGAGI. The CDR3 DNA sequence: TGTGCCAGCAGGGCTACAGGGGGCTGGGAGACCCAGTACTTC. Translation gives CASRATGGWETQYF.

CDR3 DNA: TGTGCCAGCAGTTTATCGCCCGGGCCTCCTCATCAGCCCCAGCATTTT. Its translation is CASSLSPGPPHQPQHF. The chain joins TRBV27 to TRBJ1-5; D is unresolved. The CDR3 has 16 amino acids. Germline CDR1 is MNHEY and CDR2 is SMNVEV (reference sequence). The V end lost 0 bases, the J end lost 5 bases, and 14 bases lay between the germline ends.

The V call is TRBV28, the J call TRBJ1-2; D not resolved. The CDR3 is made up of 13 amino acids. Trimming stripped 3 bases from V and 2 bases from J, with 7 bases between. The V gene's germline CDR1 is MDHEN and CDR2 SYDVKM. CDR3 bases: TGTGCCAGCAGTTTCCGATTAAACTATGGCTACACCTTC. This encodes CASSFRLNYGYTF.

The chain carries TRBV23-1 and TRBJ1-2; D gene uncertain. TRBV23-1 is filed as an ORF, its function uncertain. V dropped 2 bases and J dropped 0 bases, with 10 bases sitting between them. The CDR3 runs to 15 residues. The CDR3 spells CASSQRHTSNYGYTF. The CDR3 DNA is TGCGCCAGCAGTCAAAGACATACCTCTAACTATGGCTACACCTTC.

The chain has TRBV24-1 and TRBJ1-2; D is undetermined. Trimming shortened V by 2 bases and J by 8 bases, and 17 bases separated the two germline ends. Per germline, CDR1 KGHDR and CDR2 SFDVKD. The CDR3 has 15 amino acids. The CDR3 coding sequence is TGTGCCACCAGTGATTCCCGGGTAGAAAGAGCGGGCTACACCTTC. It is translated as CATSDSRVERAGYTF.

This clone turned up a few times. The chain is built from TRBV6-5 and TRBJ1-1; 7 bases map to TRBD1. Germline V lookup: CDR1 MNHEY, CDR2 SVGAGI. The CDR3 runs to 16 residues. With 2 bases clipped from V and 1 base from J, the junction kept 7 bases outside the gene matches. CDR3 protein: CASSYRETGRNTEAFF. CDR3 sequence (DNA): TGTGCCAGCAGTTACAGAGAGACAGGGCGGAACACTGAAGCTTTCTTT.

This CDR3 is CASSFGTSRSTDTQYF. CDR3 bases: TGCGCCAGCAGCTTCGGGACTAGCCGTAGCACAGATACGCAGTATTTT. The chain uses TRBV5-1 and TRBJ2-3, with TRBD2 matching 9 bases. CDR1 SGHRS and CDR2 YFSETQ come from the germline V gene. The ends lost 2 bases at V and 0 bases at J; junction bases unmatched: 4. The CDR3 is 16 amino acids.

V usage is TRBV30 and J usage is TRBJ2-3, with D unclear. V lost 3 bases and J 5 bases, leaving 12 bases between the germline ends. There are 13 residues in the CDR3. Germline V gene sequence: CDR1 GTSNPN, CDR2 SVGIG (reference sequence). CDR3 protein: CAWSLTSEDTQYF. CDR3 coding DNA: TGTGCCTGGAGCCTCACCTCGGAAGATACGCAGTATTTT.

The genes are TRBV19 and TRBJ1-5; D is unclear. The V gene lost 0 bases and the J gene lost 1 base, with 10 bases spanning the gap. There are 16 residues in the CDR3. In germline, CDR1 is LNHDA, CDR2 SQIVND (reference sequence). The CDR3 bases are TGTGCCAGTAGTATAGATTCCACTGTCAGCAATCAGCCCCAGCATTTT. Encoded protein: CASSIDSTVSNQPQHF. Supplemented by reference TRBV19 and TRBJ1-5, the full variable domain reads DGGITQSPKYLFRKEGQNVTLSCEQNLNHDAMYWYRQDPGQGLRLIYYSQIVNDFQKGDIAEGYSVSREKKESFPLTVTSAQKNPTAFYLCASSIDSTVSNQPQHFGDGTRLSIL.

The chain has TRBV5-4 and TRBJ2-7, with unresolved D. This CDR3 is built from 15 residues. Trimming shortened V by 0 bases and J by 2 bases, and 12 bases separated the two germline ends. CDR1 is SGHNT and CDR2 is YYREEE in the germline V gene (reference sequence). The DNA for the CDR3 is TGTGCCAGCAGCTTGGTTTCGGGTTCTACCTACGAGCAGTACTTC. Protein: CASSLVSGSTYEQYF.